Each of the 20 T cell receptor beta chains below was sequenced from the same sample in a study of cytomegalovirus exposure and HLA in healthy donors. The PCR contained 60 Vbeta and 13 Jbeta primers. Clones were sequenced by immunoSEQ multiplex PCR, and TCRdb holds only the in-frame ones, with some missing. The sample has 100,000 to 150,000 clones; about three quarters are singletons. Sequencing was carried out using PBMCs. The receptors shown here come from a female donor in good health and CMV-seronegative.

This clone was seen a few times. The gene calls are TRBV7-9 and TRBJ1-1, with 11 bases lining up with TRBD1. This CDR3 region has 13 residues. Germline V gene sequence: CDR1 SEHNR, CDR2 FQNEAQ (reference sequence). J lost 11 bases, V lost 4 bases, and 6 bases had no gene match. DNA of the CDR3: TGTGCCAGCAGCTCCTCGGGACAGGGGGACGCTTTCTTT. Translated, it gives CASSSSGQGDAFF.

The chain joins TRBV7-8 to TRBJ2-5, with D perhaps TRBD2 (6 bases). Between the trimmed V and J ends, which lost 3 bases and 1 base, there was a span of 12 bases. The CDR3 covers 15 residues. Germline assignment: CDR1 SGHVS and CDR2 FQNEAQ. CDR3 amino acids: CASSLEGLAQETQYF. The CDR3, as DNA: TGTGCCAGCAGCTTGGAGGGCCTCGCCCAAGAGACCCAGTACTTC.

This rearrangement joins TRBV2 to TRBJ2-5, with D unclear. Germline V gene data show CDR1 as SNHLY and CDR2 as FYNNEI. V shed 7 bases and J shed 5 bases, with 8 bases lying between them. The CDR3 loop spans 11 amino acids. CDR3 DNA sequence: TGTGCCAGCACTAGGCAGGAGACCCAGTACTTC. It codes for CASTRQETQYF.

The chain combines TRBV11-2 with TRBJ2-2; no firm D call. Germline V gene sequence: CDR1 SGHAT, CDR2 FQNNGV. The V and J ends lost 5 bases and 2 bases respectively, with 6 bases between them. The CDR3 covers 13 residues. As DNA, the CDR3 is TGTGCCAGCAGCCTCACAAACACCGGGGAGCTGTTTTTT. The encoded protein is CASSLTNTGELFF.

CDR3 amino acids: CASSSVTDYEQYF. For the CDR3, the DNA is TGTGCCAGCAGTAGTGTGACAGACTACGAGCAGTACTTC. This chain links TRBV6-5 with TRBJ2-7; D is possibly TRBD1 (5 bases). The V and J ends lost 5 bases and 3 bases respectively, with 11 bases between them. The CDR3 has 13 residues. Germline CDR1 and CDR2: MNHEY and SVGAGI.

This chain joins TRBV5-1 and TRBJ2-5; 9 bases are shared with TRBD2. The CDR3 extends over 15 amino acids. Germline loops: CDR1 SGHRS, CDR2 YFSETQ. V dropped 0 bases and J dropped 5; count of bases not matched to a gene: 5. CDR3 residues: CASSLGRGGRETQYF. CDR3 DNA sequence: TGCGCCAGCAGCTTGGGGCGGGGGGGTCGGGAGACCCAGTACTTC.

This clone was observed a few times. The chain has TRBV4-1 and TRBJ1-2; TRBD1 might be the D (6 bases). Germline V gene sequence: CDR1 MGHRA, CDR2 YSYEKL. The CDR3 spans 14 residues. V was shortened by 0 bases and J by 5 bases, with 10 bases between the two germline ends. The CDR3 spells CASSQDSGAYGYTF. CDR3 DNA sequence: TGCGCCAGCAGCCAAGATTCAGGGGCGTATGGCTACACCTTC.

To note about this clone: The junction departs from germline at one end; a sequencing error may be responsible. J is TRBJ2-4 and V is TRBV7-9; D unclear. Germline-derived CDR1 and CDR2 are SEHNR and FQNEAQ (reference sequence). This CDR3 has 15 amino acids. The DNA for the CDR3 is TGTGCCAGCAGCTTAGCCAACCCAGGAAAAAACAGTCAGTACTTC. Translation: CASSLANPGKNSQYF.

The chain has TRBV5-6 and TRBJ1-3, with a weak D call TRBD1 (5 bases). V was cut by 0 bases and J by 0 bases, with 7 bases left in between. The CDR3 consists of 15 residues. CDR1 and CDR2 from the germline V gene are SGHDT and YYEEEE. CDR3 DNA sequence: TGTGCCAGCAGCTTGGACAGGTACTCTGGAAACACCATATATTTT. The encoded protein is CASSLDRYSGNTIYF.

This clone was seen more than once but under ten times. The rearrangement joins TRBV29-1 to TRBJ2-3, with D possibly being TRBD1 (6 bases). V was shortened by 7 bases and J by 1 base, with 12 bases between the two germline ends. The CDR3 totals 13 residues. Germline V gene lookup returns CDR1 SQVTM and CDR2 ANQGSEA. In nucleotides, the CDR3 is TGCAGCGCCAGGGGTGGGGGCACAGATACGCAGTATTTT. Protein sequence: CSARGGGTDTQYF.

In this sample, this clone turned up a few times. This sequence joins TRBV28 and TRBJ2-5; tentatively, D is TRBD1 (5 bases). CDR3 length: 14 amino acids. Looked up from germline, CDR1 is MDHEN and CDR2 is SYDVKM. Trimming removed 3 bases at V and 6 bases at J, with 14 bases between. Here the CDR3 DNA reads TGTGCCAGCAGTTTGGCGGCAGGGCAGAAGACCCAGTACTTC. As protein: CASSLAAGQKTQYF.

CDR3 protein: CASSADSDNEKLFF. For the CDR3, the DNA is TGTGCCAGCAGCGCGGACAGCGATAATGAAAAACTGTTTTTT. V and J are TRBV9 and TRBJ1-4; weak D call: TRBD1 (6 bases). The V end was cut by 3 bases, the J end by 4 bases, with 10 bases between. Per germline, CDR1 SGDLS and CDR2 YYNGEE. The CDR3 extends over 14 amino acids.

The chain combines TRBV7-9 with TRBJ1-2; D is uncertain. The CDR3 is 15 amino acids. CDR1 is SEHNR, CDR2 FQNEAQ, per germline (reference sequence). The V gene lost 3 bases and the J gene lost 6 bases, with 17 bases spanning the gap. Written as DNA, the CDR3 is TGTGCCAGCAGCTTGTTGTCGCGGGGTTTAAATGGCTACACCTTC. It encodes CASSLLSRGLNGYTF.

The chain employs TRBV7-6 and TRBJ2-7; weak D call: TRBD2 (5 bases). Trimming stripped 3 bases from V and 7 bases from J, with 10 bases between. The CDR3 extends over 12 amino acids. Germline V lookup: CDR1 SGHVS, CDR2 FNYEAQ. The DNA for the CDR3 is TGTGCCAGCAGCTTGGGAGTGGGGGAGCAGTACTTC. It codes for CASSLGVGEQYF.

This chain joins TRBV7-8 and TRBJ2-1; D unclear. CDR3 size: 13 residues. CDR1 SGHVS and CDR2 FQNEAQ come from the germline V gene. With 5 bases removed from V and 2 bases from J, the gap between germline ends came to 7 bases. This CDR3 reads CASSELAYNEQFF. The CDR3 bases are TGTGCCAGCAGCGAGCTAGCCTACAATGAGCAGTTCTTC.

This clone has just a few counts. The rearrangement joins TRBV2 to TRBJ2-5, with 7 bases aligning to TRBD1. V gave up 4 bases and J gave up 3 bases; unmatched junction bases: 8. The germline CDR1 and CDR2 sequences are SNHLY and FYNNEI. The CDR3 is 15 residues long. CDR3 residues: CASSALGTEEETQYF. In DNA form, the CDR3 reads TGTGCCAGCAGTGCACTTGGGACAGAAGAAGAGACCCAGTACTTC.

The rearrangement links TRBV7-3 to TRBJ2-1, with no clear D. V was clipped by 1 base and J by 5 bases, with 9 bases between them. Germline CDR1 is SGHTA and CDR2 is FQGTGA. The CDR3 loop spans 14 amino acids. The DNA for the CDR3 is TGTGCCAGCAGCTTAAGGGCTGTGGACAATGAGCAGTTCTTC. This sequence encodes CASSLRAVDNEQFF.

As DNA, the CDR3 is TGTGCCAGCAGCGGCCCTCGGGAGCCGCAGTACTTC. Amino acid sequence: CASSGPREPQYF. The chain carries TRBV9 and TRBJ2-7; D may be TRBD2 (6 bases). The germline CDR1 and CDR2 sequences are SGDLS and YYNGEE. Trimming took off 3 bases at V and 9 bases at J, with 13 bases between the two ends. CDR3 length: 12 residues.

The chain recombines TRBV28 with TRBJ1-5; D is perhaps TRBD1 (5 bases). Germline CDR1 reads MDHEN; CDR2 reads SYDVKM. The V and J ends lost 2 bases and 4 bases respectively, with 12 bases between them. The CDR3 loop spans 15 amino acids. The chain's CDR3 is CASSLRAGPNQPQHF. Here the CDR3 DNA reads TGTGCCAGCAGTTTAAGGGCAGGGCCTAATCAGCCCCAGCATTTT.

CDR3 residues: CASGLEGTATEAFF. The CDR3 DNA follows: TGTGCTAGTGGTTTGGAAGGGACAGCCACTGAAGCTTTCTTT. J is TRBJ1-1 and V is TRBV12-5; 7 nucleotides align to TRBD1. With V trimmed by 1 base and J by 4 bases, 3 bases remained unmatched. The CDR3 contains 14 residues. CDR1 is LGHNT and CDR2 is FRNRAP in the germline V gene. Full variable domain (remainder filled in from reference TRBV12-5 and TRBJ1-1): DARVTQTPRHKVTEMGQEVTMRCQPILGHNTVFWYRQTMMQGLELLAYFRNRAPLDDSGMPKDRFSAEMPDATLATLKIQPSEPRDSAVYFCASGLEGTATEAFFGQGTRLTVV.